This TCR beta chain is from a study of T-cell reconstitution after alpha-beta-depleted transplantation in children. Study-wide results and caveats: Among T cells one year after transplant, newly produced cells accounted for most counts and diversity.

For TCRbeta, the library was prepared with unique molecular identifiers. In TCRdb, the PCR reads were re-called with MiXCR into one record per CDR3 protein. Of tens of thousands of distinct CDR3 sequences listed, 44% are singletons. In the case of this clonotype: Its specificity is unknown.

V was trimmed by 6 bases and J by 4 bases, leaving 18 bases between them. This CDR3 comprises 15 residues. CDR1 is SNHLY and CDR2 is FYNNEI in the germline V gene. The genes are TRBV2 and TRBJ1-1, with D possibly matching TRBD1 (5 bases). Sample: PBMCs, mostly from graft donor cells, taken 360 days after TCRalphabeta/CD19-depleted stem cell transplant. The TCR comes from a male patient between 5 and 17 years old who had a stem cell transplant for acute lymphoblastic leukemia, so the T cells may come from the graft donor. The CDR3, as DNA: TGTGCCAGCAGCGATACCCCGAGGGGTTCCACTGAAGCTTTCTTT. Translating it yields CASSDTPRGSTEAFF.